Described below is a single TCR beta chain sequence and its context. Its antigen remains unidentified. The CDR3 spans 16 residues. Germline trimming cut 1 base from V and 7 bases from J; bases unmatched to any gene: 10. Germline V lookup: CDR1 SGHTA, CDR2 FQGNSA. MiXCR, run by TCRdb on the 5' RACE reads, gives a single entry per CDR3 protein. The sample has 300,000 to 450,000 distinct CDR3 sequences, over 5% seen once. The data originate from a study of T cells after yellow fever vaccination. Study-level results: Repertoires obtained by FACS sorting could include abundant clonotypes that entered as contaminants from the bulk population.

The specimen was PBMCs, collected 5 days after the yellow fever booster vaccination. This chain connects TRBV7-2 to TRBJ1-5, with 7 bases aligning to TRBD1. The origin of this receptor is a man aged 30 to 39 who received the YFV17D yellow fever vaccine. This chain's CDR3 is CASSLERAGGVQPQHF. The DNA of the CDR3 is TGTGCCAGCAGCTTAGAACGCGCAGGGGGGGTCCAGCCCCAGCATTTT.